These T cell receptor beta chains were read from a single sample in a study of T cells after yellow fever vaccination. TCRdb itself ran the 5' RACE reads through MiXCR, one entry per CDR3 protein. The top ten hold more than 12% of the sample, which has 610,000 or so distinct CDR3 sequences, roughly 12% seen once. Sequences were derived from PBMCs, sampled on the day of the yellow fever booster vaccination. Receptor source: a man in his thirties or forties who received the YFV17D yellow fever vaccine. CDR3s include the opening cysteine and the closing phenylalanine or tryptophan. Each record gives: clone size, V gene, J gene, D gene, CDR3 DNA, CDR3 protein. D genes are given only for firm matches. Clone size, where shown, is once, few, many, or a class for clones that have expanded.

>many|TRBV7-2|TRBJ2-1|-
TGTGCCAGCAGCTTACTCTGGCGGGAGCAGTTCTTC
CASSLLWREQFF
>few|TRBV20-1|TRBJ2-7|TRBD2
TGCAGTGCTAGAAGGACCGGCGGGAGGGCCCACGAGCAGTACTTC
CSARRTGGRAHEQYF
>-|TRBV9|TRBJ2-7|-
TGTGCCAGCAGCGTATCCCCAACTTACGAGCAGTACTTC
CASSVSPTYEQYF
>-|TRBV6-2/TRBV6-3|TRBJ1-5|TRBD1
TGTGCCAGCAGTTACTCAGGGGGCGCTTCTCAGCCCCAGCATTTT
CASSYSGGASQPQHF
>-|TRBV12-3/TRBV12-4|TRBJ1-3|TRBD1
TGTGCCAGGACAGGGTCTGGAAACACCATATATTTT
CARTGSGNTIYF
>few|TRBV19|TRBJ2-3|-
TGTGCCAGTAGTATGTCGTCGGGTCCCCGGATCACAGATACGCAGTATTTT
CASSMSSGPRITDTQYF
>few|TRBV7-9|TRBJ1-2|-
TGTGCCAGCAGCTTAGCAGATCCCCTCGGCTACACCTTC
CASSLADPLGYTF
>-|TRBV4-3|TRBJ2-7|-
TGCGCCAGCAGCTACGTTGAAGGGCAGACCTACGAGCAGTACTTC
CASSYVEGQTYEQYF
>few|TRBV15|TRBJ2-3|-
TGTGCCACCAATACCGCCGGGGCAGGCACAGATACGCAGTATTTT
CATNTAGAGTDTQYF
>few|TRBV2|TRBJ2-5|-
TGTGCCAGCAGCGGTGACAGGCGCCAAGAGACCCAGTACTTC
CASSGDRRQETQYF
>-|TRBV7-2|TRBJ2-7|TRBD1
TGTGCCAGCAGCCCACCGGGACAGGGGGAATACGAGCAGTACTTC
CASSPPGQGEYEQYF
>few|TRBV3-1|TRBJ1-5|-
TGTGCCAGCAGCCAAGTCCCCGGGGGGTCTCAGCCCCAGCATTTT
CASSQVPGGSQPQHF
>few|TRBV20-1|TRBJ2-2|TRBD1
TGCAGTGCTAGAGGGATCCGGACAGGGGGCACCGGGGAGCTGTTTTTT
CSARGIRTGGTGELFF
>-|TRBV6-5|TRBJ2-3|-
TGTGCCAGCAGTTACTCGGACCCCACAGATACGCAGTATTTT
CASSYSDPTDTQYF
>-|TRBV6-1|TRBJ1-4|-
TGTGCCAGCAGCCCGGTGCCGGCGAGGGAAAAACTGTTTTTT
CASSPVPAREKLFF
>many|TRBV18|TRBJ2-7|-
TGTGCCAGCAGCCCCGGGACAAATTACGAGCAGTACTTC
CASSPGTNYEQYF
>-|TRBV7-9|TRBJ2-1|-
TGTGCCAGCAGCTTAGGGACTACCACAGACAATGAGCAGTTCTTC
CASSLGTTTDNEQFF
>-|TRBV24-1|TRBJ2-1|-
TGTGCCACCAGTGGCGGAGTAGGGCAGTTCTTC
CATSGGVGQFF
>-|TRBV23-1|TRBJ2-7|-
TGCGCCAGCAGTCAAAAAATGGCCTACGGGGATACCTACGAGCAGTACTTC
CASSQKMAYGDTYEQYF
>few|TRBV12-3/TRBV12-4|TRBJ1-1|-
TGTGCCAGCAGCACAAGAAACACTGAAGCTTTCTTT
CASSTRNTEAFF
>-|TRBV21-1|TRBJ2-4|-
TGTGTCCCGTTGGAGGGGGATTCCAAAAACATTCAGTACTTC
CVPLEGDSKNIQYF
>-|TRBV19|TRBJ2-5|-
TGTGCCAGTAGTACCCAAGGGGTATTCCAAGAGACCCAGTACTTC
CASSTQGVFQETQYF
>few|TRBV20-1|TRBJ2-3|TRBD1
TGCAGTGCTATTACGACAGGGGGCGAGGATACGCAGTATTTT
CSAITTGGEDTQYF
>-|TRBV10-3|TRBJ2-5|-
TGTGCCATCAGTGAAGGAGAGACCCAGTACTTC
CAISEGETQYF
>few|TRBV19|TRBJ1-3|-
TGTGCCAGTAGTTCGACGGCGAGCTCTGGAAACACCATATATTTT
CASSSTASSGNTIYF
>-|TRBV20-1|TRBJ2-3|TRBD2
TGCAGTGCTAGAGATGGCGGGAGGGCCGGTGATACGCAGTATTTT
CSARDGGRAGDTQYF
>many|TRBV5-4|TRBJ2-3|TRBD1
TGTGCCAGCAGCTTGTACCTAGGGGGCACACAGCGGGATACGCAGTATTTT
CASSLYLGGTQRDTQYF
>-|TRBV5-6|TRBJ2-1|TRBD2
TGTGCCAGCAGCCGTGTTAGCGGGAGGGCCTATGAGCAGTTCTTC
CASSRVSGRAYEQFF
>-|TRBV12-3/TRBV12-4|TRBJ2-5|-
TGTGCCAGCACCTTCTACGGGGGCCTAAAAGAGACCCAGTACTTC
CASTFYGGLKETQYF
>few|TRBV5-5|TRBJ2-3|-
TGTGCCAGCAGCCTACTGGCGGGGGCGACCACAGATACGCAGTATTTT
CASSLLAGATTDTQYF
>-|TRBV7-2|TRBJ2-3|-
TGTGCCAGCAGCTTCGGTTCAGGCGAGGATACGCAGTATTTT
CASSFGSGEDTQYF
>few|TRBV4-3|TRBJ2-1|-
TGCGCCAGCAGCCAAGACTTTCAATCCTACAATGAGCAGTTCTTC
CASSQDFQSYNEQFF
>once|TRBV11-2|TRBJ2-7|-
TGTGCCAGCAGCCAGGGACCGACTTGGTCCTACGAGCAGTACTTC
CASSQGPTWSYEQYF
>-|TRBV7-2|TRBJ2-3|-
TGTGCCAGCAGCTTCCCCTTGGCGGGACCCACAGATACGCAGTATTTT
CASSFPLAGPTDTQYF
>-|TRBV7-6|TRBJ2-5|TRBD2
TGTGCCAGCAGCAAACTCGGACTAGAGCAAGAGACCCAGTACTTC
CASSKLGLEQETQYF
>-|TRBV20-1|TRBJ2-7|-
TGCAGTGCTACTCGGCTGGGGTACGAGCAGTACTTC
CSATRLGYEQYF
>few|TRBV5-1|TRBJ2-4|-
TGCGCCAGCAGCTTGGCAGGGGTGGACATTCAGTACTTC
CASSLAGVDIQYF
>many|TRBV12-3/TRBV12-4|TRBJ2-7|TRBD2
TGTGCCAGCAGTTTTGCTAGCGGCTACGAGCAGTACTTC
CASSFASGYEQYF
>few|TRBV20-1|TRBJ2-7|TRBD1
TGCAGCCCAAGGGACAGTAAGACCTACGAGCAGTACTTC
CSPRDSKTYEQYF
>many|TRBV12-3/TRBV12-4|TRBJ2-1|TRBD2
TGTGCCAGCACCCTGGGACTAGCGGGAACTGGCTCCTACAATGAGCAGTTCTTC
CASTLGLAGTGSYNEQFF
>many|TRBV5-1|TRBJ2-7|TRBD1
TGCGCCAGCAGCTGGAGCACAGGGGGCATGAACGAGCAGTACTTC
CASSWSTGGMNEQYF
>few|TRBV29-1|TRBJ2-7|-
TGCAGCGTTGGAGCCGCCGCCTACGAGCAGTACTTC
CSVGAAAYEQYF
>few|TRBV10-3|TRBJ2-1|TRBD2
TGTGCCATCACCACTGAAGCGGGATCTACCAATGAGCAGTTCTTC
CAITTEAGSTNEQFF
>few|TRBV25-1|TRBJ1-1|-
TGTGCCAGCAGTGTGGCGGGGGGGCGTGGGGCTTTCTTT
CASSVAGGRGAFF
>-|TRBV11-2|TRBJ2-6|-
TGTGCCAGCAGCTTAAGAGTCGAGACGGACTCTGGGGCCAACGTCCTGACTTTC
CASSLRVETDSGANVLTF
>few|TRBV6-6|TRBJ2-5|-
TGTGCCAGCAGTTACGGCCAGGGAGAGACCCAGTACTTC
CASSYGQGETQYF
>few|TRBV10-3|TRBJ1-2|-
TGTGCCATCAGCCGCCCGTACAGACAGACGCATCAGGGCTATGGCTACACCTTC
CAISRPYRQTHQGYGYTF
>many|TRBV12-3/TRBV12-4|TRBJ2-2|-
TGTGCCAGCAGTTTTAGGCCCACCGGGGAGCTGTTTTTT
CASSFRPTGELFF
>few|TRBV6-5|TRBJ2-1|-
TGTGCCAGCAGTTACTTTACGGGGCTTAATGAGCAGTTCTTC
CASSYFTGLNEQFF
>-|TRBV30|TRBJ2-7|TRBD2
TGTGCCTGGAGGGCTAGCGGAGGGTACGAGCAGTACTTC
CAWRASGGYEQYF
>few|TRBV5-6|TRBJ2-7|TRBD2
TGTGCCAGCAGCATCTCGGGACTACAGCTCGAGCAGTACTTC
CASSISGLQLEQYF